What follows describes a single TCR beta chain. The antigen is not known. Looked up from germline, CDR1 is MNHNS and CDR2 is SASEGT. After removal of 5 bases from V and 0 bases from J, the junction contained 3 bases not matched to a gene. The CDR3 length is 15 residues. Both 60 Vbeta primers and 13 Jbeta primers went into the PCR. TCRdb's copy holds only in-frame clones and misses some; the assay was immunoSEQ multiplex PCR. The data show about 140,000 clones, 60% to 85% seen once. The sample originates from a study of cytomegalovirus exposure and HLA in healthy donors. Study-level findings and limits: Available immune exposure information covered CMV serostatus only. TCR beta V- and J-gene trimming was later associated with a missense DCLRE1C variant. Near-uniform donor sequencing depth was presumed by presence/absence analyses.

Sequences were obtained from PBMCs. This sequence joins TRBV6-1 and TRBJ2-5; TRBD2 agrees at 10 bases. This receptor was obtained from a male donor in good health and CMV-seronegative. The CDR3 is CASSPSGGYQETQYF. In DNA form, the CDR3 reads TGTGCCAGCAGTCCTAGCGGGGGCTACCAAGAGACCCAGTACTTC.